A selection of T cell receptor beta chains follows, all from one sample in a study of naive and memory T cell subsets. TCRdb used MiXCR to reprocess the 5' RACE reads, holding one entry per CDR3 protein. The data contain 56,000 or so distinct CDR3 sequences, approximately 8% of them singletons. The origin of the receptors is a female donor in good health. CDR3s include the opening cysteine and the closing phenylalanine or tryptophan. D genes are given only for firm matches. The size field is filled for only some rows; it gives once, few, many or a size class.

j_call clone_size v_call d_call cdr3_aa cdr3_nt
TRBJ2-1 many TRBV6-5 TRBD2 CASSPAGGGANEQFF TGTGCCAGCAGTCCGGCGGGCGGGGGGGCAAATGAGCAGTTCTTC
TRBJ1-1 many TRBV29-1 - CSVVGLRTNTEAFF TGCAGCGTTGTGGGACTGAGAACGAACACTGAAGCTTTCTTT
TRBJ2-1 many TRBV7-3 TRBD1 CASSLSPTGGKYNEQFF TGTGCCAGCAGCCTCAGCCCCACAGGGGGAAAGTACAATGAGCAGTTCTTC
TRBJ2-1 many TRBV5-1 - CASSLVPGGNEQFF TGCGCCAGCAGCTTGGTCCCAGGGGGGAATGAGCAGTTCTTC
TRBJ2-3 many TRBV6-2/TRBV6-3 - CASSYSFRGPSTDTQYF TGTGCCAGCAGTTACTCGTTCCGGGGACCTAGCACAGATACGCAGTATTTT
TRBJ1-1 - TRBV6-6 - CASSYPSASEAFF TGTGCCAGCAGTTATCCATCGGCCTCTGAAGCTTTCTTT
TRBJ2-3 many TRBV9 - CASSVESVPTDTQYF TGTGCCAGCAGCGTAGAGAGCGTCCCGACAGATACGCAGTATTTT
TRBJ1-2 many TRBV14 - CASSQATAYGYTF TGTGCCAGCAGCCAAGCGACAGCCTATGGCTACACCTTC
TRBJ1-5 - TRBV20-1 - CSAPSVLGSNQPQHF TGCAGTGCTCCGTCGGTTTTGGGGAGCAATCAGCCCCAGCATTTT
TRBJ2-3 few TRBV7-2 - CASSFIDTQYF TGTGCCAGCAGCTTTATAGATACGCAGTATTTT
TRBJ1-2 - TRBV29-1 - CSASPRGSGYTF TGCAGCGCGTCCCCCCGGGGGTCTGGCTACACCTTC
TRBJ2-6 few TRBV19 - CASSMGWSPGANVLTF TGTGCCAGTAGTATGGGTTGGAGTCCTGGGGCCAACGTCCTGACTTTC
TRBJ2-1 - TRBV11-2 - CASSLVRSSYNEQFF TGTGCCAGCAGCTTAGTTCGGAGCTCCTACAATGAGCAGTTCTTC
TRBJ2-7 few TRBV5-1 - CASSLDRGGGGQYF TGCGCCAGCAGCTTGGACAGGGGAGGAGGCGGGCAGTACTTC
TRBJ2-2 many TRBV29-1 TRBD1 CSVTGGVTGELFF TGCAGCGTGACAGGGGGCGTCACCGGGGAGCTGTTTTTT
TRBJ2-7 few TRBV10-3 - CAISGLVGEQYF TGTGCCATCAGTGGTTTGGTCGGCGAGCAGTACTTC
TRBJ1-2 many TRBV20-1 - CSVNPGSRSGGYTF TGCAGCGTCAATCCGGGCTCCCGATCGGGTGGCTACACCTTC
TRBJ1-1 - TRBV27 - CASGTTGGGTEAFF TGTGCCAGCGGAACGACAGGAGGGGGCACTGAAGCTTTCTTT
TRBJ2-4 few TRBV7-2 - CASSLGVAKNIQYF TGTGCCAGCAGCTTAGGGGTAGCCAAAAACATTCAGTACTTC
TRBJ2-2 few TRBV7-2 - CASTSPDGQGGELFF TGTGCCAGCACCTCGCCCGACGGCCAAGGCGGGGAGCTGTTTTTT
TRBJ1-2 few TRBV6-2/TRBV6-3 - CASSYGGLLYGYTF TGTGCCAGCAGTTACGGTGGTCTCCTTTATGGCTACACCTTC
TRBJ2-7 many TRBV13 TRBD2 CASSLVGLAGGGDEQYF TGTGCCAGCAGCTTAGTTGGACTAGCGGGCGGTGGGGACGAGCAGTACTTC
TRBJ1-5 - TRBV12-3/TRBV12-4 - CASTYWGRSNQPQHF TGTGCCAGCACTTATTGGGGGAGAAGCAATCAGCCCCAGCATTTT
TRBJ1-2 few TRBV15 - CATSRAQGERYGYTF TGTGCCACCAGCAGAGCCCAGGGAGAGCGTTATGGCTACACCTTC
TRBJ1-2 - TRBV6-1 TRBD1 CASTRDRGVYGYTF TGTGCCAGCACCCGGGACAGGGGCGTCTATGGCTACACCTTC
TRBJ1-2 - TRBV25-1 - CASSDKNEKGIGYGYTF TGTGCCAGCAGTGACAAAAATGAAAAGGGCATCGGCTATGGCTACACCTTC
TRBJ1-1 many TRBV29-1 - CSVETVGTEAFF TGCAGCGTTGAAACAGTGGGCACTGAAGCTTTCTTT
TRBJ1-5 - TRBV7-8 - CASSPRTLGSNQPQHF TGTGCCAGCAGCCCCCGGACCCTGGGGAGCAATCAGCCCCAGCATTTT
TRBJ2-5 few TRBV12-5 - CASAEQGRIETQYF TGTGCTAGTGCCGAACAGGGAAGGATCGAGACCCAGTACTTC
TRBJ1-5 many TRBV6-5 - CASSRQYNQPQHF TGTGCCAGCAGTCGACAGTACAATCAGCCCCAGCATTTT
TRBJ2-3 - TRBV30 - CAWSADLADTQYF TGTGCCTGGAGTGCAGACCTGGCAGATACGCAGTATTTT
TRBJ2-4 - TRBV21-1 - CASSRTDEAKNIQYF TGTGCCAGCAGCCGAACCGACGAAGCCAAAAACATTCAGTACTTC
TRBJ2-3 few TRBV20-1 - CSASNFTDTQYF TGCAGTGCTAGTAACTTCACAGATACGCAGTATTTT